The rows below give T cell receptor beta chains drawn from one sample of a study of blood T cell repertoires in COVID-19. Using immunoSEQ multiplex PCR, the repertoire was profiled, and TCRdb retains in-frame clones only, with some absent. The sample records 130,000 or so clones, roughly 82% being singletons. Input material: peripheral blood. These receptors all stem from a human donor in a cohort sampled during active COVID-19. Each CDR3 is given with its conserved first and last residue. The D gene is left open where the match is weak. Clone size is not always given. Where it is, it says once, few, many or a class for expanded clones.

clone_size d_call j_call v_call cdr3_nt cdr3_aa
- TRBD2 TRBJ2-1 TRBV4-3 TGCGCCAGCAGCCAATCAGCGGGGCGGGAGCAGTTCTTC CASSQSAGREQFF
- - TRBJ1-1 TRBV29-1 TGCAGCGTTGAGAAAGGGGAGGGCACTGAAGCTTTCTTT CSVEKGEGTEAFF
- - TRBJ2-2 TRBV7-2 TGTGCCAGCAGCTCCCCCACTATCCCCGGGGAGCTGTTTTTT CASSSPTIPGELFF
- TRBD1 TRBJ2-2 TRBV29-1 TGCAGCGTTTTCGGGACAGGGTCCGGGGAGCTGTTTTTT CSVFGTGSGELFF
- TRBD2 TRBJ2-1 TRBV5-6 TGTGCCAGCAGCTTTCAGCGGGGGAGGAATGAGCAGTTCTTC CASSFQRGRNEQFF
once TRBD1 TRBJ1-6 TRBV6-4 TGTGCCAGCAACGAACCGGGACAGAGCTCCTATAATTCACCCCTCCACTTT CASNEPGQSSYNSPLHF
- - TRBJ1-1 TRBV5-5 TGTGCCAGCAGCTTGACAGATATGAACACTGAAGCTTTCTTT CASSLTDMNTEAFF
few TRBD1 TRBJ2-2 TRBV5-5 TGTGCCAGCAGCCCCGGGACAGTGATGACCGGGGAGCTGTTTTTT CASSPGTVMTGELFF
- TRBD1 TRBJ2-3 TRBV2 TGTGCCAGCACCGGGACAGGGAGTGGGTCAGATACGCAGTATTTT CASTGTGSGSDTQYF
- - TRBJ2-5 TRBV7-2 TGTGCCAGCAGGGGGGGTCGAATCCCCCAAGAGACCCAGTACTTC CASRGGRIPQETQYF
- - TRBJ2-5 TRBV5-1 TGCGCCAGCACCCTCGCTAGCGAGGTGGAGACCCAGTACTTC CASTLASEVETQYF
few - TRBJ1-2 TRBV15 TGTGCCACCAGCGGTCTCCCAGTCGAATCCTATGGCTACACCTTC CATSGLPVESYGYTF
- - TRBJ2-3 TRBV29-1 TGCAGCGTTGAAGGGCGGGGCTTCTCTAGCACAGATACGCAGTATTTT CSVEGRGFSSTDTQYF
- - TRBJ2-7 TRBV19 TGTGCCAGTAGTATCATGGGGACTTACTACGAGCAGTACTTC CASSIMGTYYEQYF
- TRBD1 TRBJ2-7 TRBV7-8 TGTGCCAGCAGCTCCTACCGAGCGAGGACAGGGATCGACGAGCAGTACTTC CASSSYRARTGIDEQYF
- - TRBJ2-5 TRBV7-2 TGTGCCAGCAGCCGCGGACTGGTACGAGAGACCCAGTACTTC CASSRGLVRETQYF
- - TRBJ2-5 TRBV29-1 TGCAGCGTTGACAGGGCCAACCAAGAGACCCAGTACTTC CSVDRANQETQYF
- - TRBJ2-1 TRBV7-9 TGTGCCAGCAGCCCGAGGGTATACAATGAGCAGTTCTTC CASSPRVYNEQFF
- TRBD1 TRBJ1-1 TRBV9 TGTGCCAGCAGTCGGACAGGCGATTTCACTGAAGCTTTCTTT CASSRTGDFTEAFF
- TRBD1 TRBJ1-5 TRBV19 TGTGCCAGTACGGACAGGGGGAGTTTTAGCAATCAGCCCCAGCATTTT CASTDRGSFSNQPQHF
once - TRBJ1-3 TRBV10-3 TGTGCCATCAGTGAGTCGAACGTTGCGGGAAACACCATATATTTT CAISESNVAGNTIYF
- - TRBJ1-1 TRBV19 TGTGCCAGTAGTCCTGGGGGGGGCCGGCAGAACACTGAAGCTTTCTTT CASSPGGGRQNTEAFF
- TRBD1 TRBJ1-6 TRBV14 TGTGCCAGCAGCCAAGCCGACAGGGTGAATTCACCCCTCCACTTT CASSQADRVNSPLHF
- TRBD2 TRBJ2-1 TRBV4-2 TGTGCCAGCAGCCAAGATGGGGTGACTAGCGACTACGATGAGCAGTTCTTC CASSQDGVTSDYDEQFF
- - TRBJ1-1 TRBV19 TGTGCCAGTTCGGGGGTGTTGTTAACTGAAGCTTTCTTT CASSGVLLTEAFF
- - TRBJ1-5 TRBV21-1 TGTGCCAGCAGGAGGATCAACCGGTACAGGGGGGGCAATCAGCCCCAGCATTTT CASRRINRYRGGNQPQHF
- - TRBJ2-3 TRBV5-4 TGTGCCAGCAGCGGTACAGGGTTGAGCACAGATACGCAGTATTTT CASSGTGLSTDTQYF
- - TRBJ1-3 TRBV12-3/TRBV12-4 TGTGCCAGCAGTTTAAGGGGATTGGACACCATATATTTT CASSLRGLDTIYF
- - TRBJ2-7 TRBV2 TGTGCCAGCAGGGGGGCCCTTACAAGCTACGAGCAGTACTTC CASRGALTSYEQYF
- TRBD1 TRBJ2-3 TRBV6-5 TGTGCCAGCAGTTACTCACAGGGGGACGATACGCAGTATTTT CASSYSQGDDTQYF
few - TRBJ2-7 TRBV27 TGTGCCAGCAGTACGGGACTCAAACTCAACGTCTACGAGCAGTACTTC CASSTGLKLNVYEQYF